This T cell receptor (beta chain) came from a study of PD-L1 blockade in urothelial cancer. Trimming took 5 bases from V and 4 from J, leaving 17 bases between them. Germline CDR1 MGHDK, CDR2 SYGVNS. This CDR3 is 15 amino acids long. Time point of the sample: pretreatment peripheral blood. The method was immunoSEQ multiplex PCR; TCRdb's version includes in-frame clones alone and lacks a portion of them. Seen here are 95,000 to 100,000 clones, roughly 84% observed once, and the top ten hold approximately 2%. This clonotype originated in a man in his 60s with urothelial cancer. This chain joins TRBV25-1 and TRBJ1-1, with D maybe TRBD1 (6 bases). This material consisted of PBMCs, taken around atezolizumab (anti-PD-L1) treatment. CDR3 in amino acids: CASSLGGGGGTEAFF. The CDR3 region has the DNA TGTGCCAGCAGTTTGGGAGGGGGGGGTGGCACTGAAGCTTTCTTT. The full variable domain, in which reference TRBV25-1 and TRBJ1-1 provide the parts outside the CDR3, is EADIYQTPRYLVIGTGKKITLECSQTMGHDKMYWYQQDPGMELHLIHYSYGVNSTEKGDLSSESTVSRIRTEHFPLTLESARPSHTSQYLCASSLGGGGGTEAFFGQGTRLTVV.